The present T cell receptor beta chain was sequenced within a study of blood T cell repertoires in COVID-19. Across the study: COVID-19 samples collected from the United States, Italy and Spain covered acute and convalescent phases.

This CDR3 is built from 18 residues. V was shortened by 2 bases and J by 3 bases, with 21 bases between the two germline ends. CDR1 is KGHSH and CDR2 is LQKENI in the germline V gene. The repertoire was sequenced with immunoSEQ multiplex PCR; TCRdb's copy has only in-frame clones and lacks some. The sample holds roughly 63,000 clones, around 80% seen once. Sequences were obtained from peripheral blood. This chain uses TRBV18 with TRBJ2-3, with D perhaps TRBD2 (5 bases). The TCR sequence derives from a human donor in a cohort sampled during active COVID-19. The CDR3 region has the DNA TGTGCCAGCTCACCAAGAGATGAGACTACTTTAAAAACAGATACGCAGTATTTT. It yields the protein CASSPRDETTLKTDTQYF.